This note documents a single TCR beta chain sequence. MiXCR, run by TCRdb on the 5' RACE reads, gives a single entry per CDR3 protein. The table has a few hundred thousand distinct CDR3 sequences, over 13% seen once. Trimming stripped 3 bases from V and 8 bases from J, with 16 bases between. The CDR3 has 14 residues. Germline assignment: CDR1 LGHNA and CDR2 YSLEER. This sample stems from a study of T-cell memory formation after mild COVID-19. The clonotype originates from a man between 18 and 29 years old who had mild COVID-19 (a few samples of this study predate the infection). Cell type and time point are not known. The V call is TRBV4-3, the J call TRBJ1-1; unclear D gene. Sequencing was carried out using PBMCs or a T cell subset sorted from them (not recorded which). CDR3 bases: TGCGCCAGCAGCCAGGAACCGCGATCGTCGGAAGCTTTCTTT. Translated, it gives CASSQEPRSSEAFF.